This T cell receptor (beta chain) was captured by sequencing in a study of T cell repertoires in cytomegalovirus infection. General study results and limits: HLA-C-restricted CMV-specific TCR beta clonotypes prevailed in the ex vivo response.

TCRdb passed the reads through MiXCR, listing each CDR3 protein once. The sample yields 200,000 to 300,000 distinct CDR3 sequences, roughly 12% seen once. This CDR3 is 13 amino acids long. Germline-derived CDR1 and CDR2 are MDHEN and SYDVKM. V was cut by 7 bases and J by 4 bases, with 10 bases left in between. This clonotype has at least ten counts. The antigen is not known. Sequenced sample: PBMCs. The V gene is TRBV28, the J gene TRBJ2-2, with D perhaps TRBD2 (6 bases). The sequence came from a human donor in good health (CMV status not recorded). Some clones in this sample may be carry-over from other donors' samples. The CDR3 nucleotides read TGTGCCAGCATGACCGGGAGCACCGGGGAGCTGTTTTTT. It translates to CASMTGSTGELFF. The full variable domain, completed using reference TRBV28 and TRBJ2-2, is DVKVTQSSRYLVKRTGEKVFLECVQDMDHENMFWYRQDPGLGLRLIYFSYDVKMKEKGDIPEGYSVSREKKERFSLILESASTNQTSMYLCASMTGSTGELFFGEGSRLTVL.